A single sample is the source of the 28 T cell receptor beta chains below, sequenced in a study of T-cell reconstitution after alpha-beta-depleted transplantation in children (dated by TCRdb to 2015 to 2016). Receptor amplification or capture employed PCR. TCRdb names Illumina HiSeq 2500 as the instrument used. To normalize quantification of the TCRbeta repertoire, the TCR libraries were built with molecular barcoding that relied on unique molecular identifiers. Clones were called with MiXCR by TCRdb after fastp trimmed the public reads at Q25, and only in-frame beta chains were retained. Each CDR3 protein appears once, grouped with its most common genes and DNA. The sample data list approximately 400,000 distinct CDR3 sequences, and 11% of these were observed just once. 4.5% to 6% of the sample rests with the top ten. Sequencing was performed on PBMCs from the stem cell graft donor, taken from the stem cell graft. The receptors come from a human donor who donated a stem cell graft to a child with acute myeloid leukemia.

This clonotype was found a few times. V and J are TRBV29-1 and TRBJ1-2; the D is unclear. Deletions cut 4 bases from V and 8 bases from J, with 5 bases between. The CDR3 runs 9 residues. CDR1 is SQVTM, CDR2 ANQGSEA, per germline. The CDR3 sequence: CSVGWGYTF. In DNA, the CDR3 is TGCAGCGTTGGGTGGGGCTACACCTTC.

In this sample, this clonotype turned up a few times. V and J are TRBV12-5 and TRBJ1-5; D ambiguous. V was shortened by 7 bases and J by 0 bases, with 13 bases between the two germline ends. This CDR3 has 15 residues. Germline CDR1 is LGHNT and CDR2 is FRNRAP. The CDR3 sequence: CASVLAQFSNQPQHF. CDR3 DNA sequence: TGTGCTAGTGTCCTGGCCCAGTTTAGCAATCAGCCCCAGCATTTT.

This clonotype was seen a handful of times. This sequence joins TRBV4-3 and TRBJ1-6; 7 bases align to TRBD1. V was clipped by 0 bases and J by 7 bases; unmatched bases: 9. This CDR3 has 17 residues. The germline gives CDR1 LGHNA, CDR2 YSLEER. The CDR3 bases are TGCGCCAGCAGCCAAGATGACAGGGACCCTGGAAATTCACCCCTCCACTTT. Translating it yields CASSQDDRDPGNSPLHF.

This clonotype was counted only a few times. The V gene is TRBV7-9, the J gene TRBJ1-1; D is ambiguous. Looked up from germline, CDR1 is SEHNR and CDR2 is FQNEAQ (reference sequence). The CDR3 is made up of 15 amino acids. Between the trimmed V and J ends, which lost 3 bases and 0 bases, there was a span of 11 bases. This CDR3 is CASSLMGLLNTEAFF. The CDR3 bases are TGTGCCAGCAGCTTGATGGGTTTACTGAACACTGAAGCTTTCTTT.

In DNA, the CDR3 is TGCGCCAGCAGGGATCGGGGAGTCACAGATACGCAGTATTTT. Its translation: CASRDRGVTDTQYF. The chain uses TRBV5-1 and TRBJ2-3; tentative D call: TRBD2 (5 bases). The CDR3 sequence is 14 residues long. V lost 5 bases and J 2 bases, leaving 12 bases between the germline ends. Looked up from germline, CDR1 is SGHRS and CDR2 is YFSETQ.

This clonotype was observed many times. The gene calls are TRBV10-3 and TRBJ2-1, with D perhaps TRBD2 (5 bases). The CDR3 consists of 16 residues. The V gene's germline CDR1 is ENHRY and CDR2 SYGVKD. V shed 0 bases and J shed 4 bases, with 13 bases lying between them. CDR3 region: CAISESELVGYNEQFF. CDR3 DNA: TGTGCCATCAGTGAGTCAGAACTAGTTGGGTACAATGAGCAGTTCTTC.

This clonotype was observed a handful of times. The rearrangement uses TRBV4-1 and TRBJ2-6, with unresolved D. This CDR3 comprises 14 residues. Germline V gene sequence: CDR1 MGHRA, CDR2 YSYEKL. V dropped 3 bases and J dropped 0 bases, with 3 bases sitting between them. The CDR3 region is CASSQISGANVLTF. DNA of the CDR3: TGCGCCAGCAGCCAGATCTCTGGGGCCAACGTCCTGACTTTC.

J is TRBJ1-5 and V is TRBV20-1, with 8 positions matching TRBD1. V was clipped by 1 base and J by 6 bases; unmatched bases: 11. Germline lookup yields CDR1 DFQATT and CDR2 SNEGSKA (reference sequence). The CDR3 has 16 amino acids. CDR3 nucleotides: TGCAGTGCTAGAGGAGTGGGGCAGGGGGCAATTCAGCCCCAGCATTTT. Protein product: CSARGVGQGAIQPQHF.

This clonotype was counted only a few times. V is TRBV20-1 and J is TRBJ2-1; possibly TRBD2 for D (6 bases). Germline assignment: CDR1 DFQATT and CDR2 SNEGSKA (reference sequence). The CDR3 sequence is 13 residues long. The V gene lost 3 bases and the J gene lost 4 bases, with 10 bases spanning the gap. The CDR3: CSASLLAYNEQFF. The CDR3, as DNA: TGCAGTGCTAGTTTACTAGCTTACAATGAGCAGTTCTTC.

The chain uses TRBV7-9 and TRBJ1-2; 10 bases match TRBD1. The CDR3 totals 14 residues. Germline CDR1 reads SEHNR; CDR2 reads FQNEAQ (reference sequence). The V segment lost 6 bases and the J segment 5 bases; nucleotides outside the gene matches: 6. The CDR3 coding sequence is TGTGCCAGCAGTCCGGGACAGGGGCCTTATGGCTACACCTTC. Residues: CASSPGQGPYGYTF.

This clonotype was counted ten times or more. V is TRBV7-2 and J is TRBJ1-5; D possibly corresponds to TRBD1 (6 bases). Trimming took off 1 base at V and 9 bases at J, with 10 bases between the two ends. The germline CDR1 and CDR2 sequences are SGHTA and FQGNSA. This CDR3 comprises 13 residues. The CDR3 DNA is TGTGCCAGCAGCTTAGGGGGGGGGCGGCCCCAGCATTTT. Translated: CASSLGGGRPQHF.

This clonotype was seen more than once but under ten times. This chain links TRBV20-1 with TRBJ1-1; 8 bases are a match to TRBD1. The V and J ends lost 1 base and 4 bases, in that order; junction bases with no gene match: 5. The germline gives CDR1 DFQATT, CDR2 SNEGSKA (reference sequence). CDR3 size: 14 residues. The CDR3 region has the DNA TGCAGTGCTAGAGTTCGGCAGGGGGCCACTGAAGCTTTCTTT. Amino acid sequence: CSARVRQGATEAFF.

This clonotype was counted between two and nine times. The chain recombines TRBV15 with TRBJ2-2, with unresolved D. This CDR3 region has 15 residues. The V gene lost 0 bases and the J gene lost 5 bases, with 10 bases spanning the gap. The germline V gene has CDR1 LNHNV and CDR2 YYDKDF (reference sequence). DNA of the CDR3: TGTGCCACCAGCAGAGATCTAGAAGGGACCGGGGAGCTGTTTTTT. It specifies CATSRDLEGTGELFF.

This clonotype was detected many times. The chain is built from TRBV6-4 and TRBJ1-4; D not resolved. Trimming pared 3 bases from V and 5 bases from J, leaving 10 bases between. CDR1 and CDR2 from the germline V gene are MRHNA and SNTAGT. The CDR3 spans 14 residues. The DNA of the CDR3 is TGTGCCAGCAGTGAAGATGCGGAAAATGAAAAACTGTTTTTT. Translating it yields CASSEDAENEKLFF.

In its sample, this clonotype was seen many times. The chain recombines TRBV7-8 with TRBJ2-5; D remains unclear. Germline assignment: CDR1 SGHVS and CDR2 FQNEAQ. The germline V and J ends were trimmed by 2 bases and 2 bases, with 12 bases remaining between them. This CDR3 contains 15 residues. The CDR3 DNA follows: TGTGCCAGCAGCTTATCCCCAGCATTGCAAGAGACCCAGTACTTC. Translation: CASSLSPALQETQYF.

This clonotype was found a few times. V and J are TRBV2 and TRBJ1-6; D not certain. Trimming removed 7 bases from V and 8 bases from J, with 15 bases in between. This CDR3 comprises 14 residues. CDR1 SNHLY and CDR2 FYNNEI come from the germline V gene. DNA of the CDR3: TGTGCCAGCACCCAGCGGGATCCAGATTCACCCCTCCACTTT. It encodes CASTQRDPDSPLHF.

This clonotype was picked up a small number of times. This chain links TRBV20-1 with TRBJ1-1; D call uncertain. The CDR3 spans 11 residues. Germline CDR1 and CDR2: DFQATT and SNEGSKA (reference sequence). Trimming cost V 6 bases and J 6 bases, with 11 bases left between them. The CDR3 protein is CSAPFLAEAFF. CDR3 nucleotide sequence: TGCAGTGCCCCCTTTCTCGCTGAAGCTTTCTTT.

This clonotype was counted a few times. The CDR3 DNA follows: TGTGCCAGCAGTGAACCGGGGGGAAATTCACCCCTCCACTTT. Translating it yields CASSEPGGNSPLHF. The chain combines TRBV2 with TRBJ1-6; maybe TRBD1 (5 bases). Trimming shortened V by 2 bases and J by 7 bases, and 9 bases separated the two germline ends. Germline V CDR1 and CDR2: SNHLY, FYNNEI. The CDR3 has 14 residues.

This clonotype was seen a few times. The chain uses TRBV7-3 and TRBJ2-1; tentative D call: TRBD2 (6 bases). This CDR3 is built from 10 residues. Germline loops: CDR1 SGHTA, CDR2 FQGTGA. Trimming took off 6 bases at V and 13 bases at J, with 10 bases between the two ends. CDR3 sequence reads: CASRGLRQFF. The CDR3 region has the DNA TGTGCCAGCAGGGGACTTCGACAGTTCTTC.

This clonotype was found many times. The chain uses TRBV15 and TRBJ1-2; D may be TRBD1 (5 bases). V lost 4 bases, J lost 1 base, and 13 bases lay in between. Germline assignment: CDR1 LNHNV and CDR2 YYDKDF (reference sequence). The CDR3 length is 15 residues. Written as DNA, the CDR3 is TGTGCCACCAGCAAAGACAGATCTTTTAACTATGGCTACACCTTC. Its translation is CATSKDRSFNYGYTF.

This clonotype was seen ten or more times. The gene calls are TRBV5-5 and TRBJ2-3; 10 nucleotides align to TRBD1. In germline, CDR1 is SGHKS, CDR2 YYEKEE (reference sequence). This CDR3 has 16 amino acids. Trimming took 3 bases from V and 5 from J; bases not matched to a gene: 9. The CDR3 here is CASSSWTGGSGDTQYF. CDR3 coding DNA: TGTGCCAGCAGCTCGTGGACAGGGGGAAGTGGAGATACGCAGTATTTT.

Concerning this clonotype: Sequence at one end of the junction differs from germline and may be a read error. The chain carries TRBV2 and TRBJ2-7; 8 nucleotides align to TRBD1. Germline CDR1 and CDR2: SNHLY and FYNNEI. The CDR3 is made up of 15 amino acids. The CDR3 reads CASSADREVYDEEYF. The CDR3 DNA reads TGTGCCAGCAGTGCGGACAGGGAGGTTTACGACGAGGAGTACTTC.

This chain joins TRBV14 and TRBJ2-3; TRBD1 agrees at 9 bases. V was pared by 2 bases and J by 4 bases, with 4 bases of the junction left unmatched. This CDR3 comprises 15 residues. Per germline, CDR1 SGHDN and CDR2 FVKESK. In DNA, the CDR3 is TGTGCCAGCAGCCAAATGACAGGGGGAGCAGATACGCAGTATTTT. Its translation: CASSQMTGGADTQYF.

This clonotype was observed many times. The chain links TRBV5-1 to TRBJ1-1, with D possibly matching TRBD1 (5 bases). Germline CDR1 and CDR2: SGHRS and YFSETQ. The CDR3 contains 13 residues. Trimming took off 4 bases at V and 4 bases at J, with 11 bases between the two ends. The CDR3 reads CASSRREGTEAFF. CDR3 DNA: TGCGCCAGCAGCCGCAGGGAGGGCACTGAAGCTTTCTTT.

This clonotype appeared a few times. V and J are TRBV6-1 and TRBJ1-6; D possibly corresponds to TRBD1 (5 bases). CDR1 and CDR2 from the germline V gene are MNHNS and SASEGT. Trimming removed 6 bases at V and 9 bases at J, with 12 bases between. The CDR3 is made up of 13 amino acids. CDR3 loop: CASRLAGGSPLHF. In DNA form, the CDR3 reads TGTGCCAGCAGACTGGCGGGGGGTTCACCCCTCCACTTT.

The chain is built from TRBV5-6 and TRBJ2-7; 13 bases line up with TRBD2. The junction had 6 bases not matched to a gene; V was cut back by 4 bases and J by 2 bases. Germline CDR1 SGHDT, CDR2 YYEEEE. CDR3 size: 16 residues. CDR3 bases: TGTGCCAGCAGCCCGTCGACTAGCGGGGGGACCTACGAGCAGTACGTC. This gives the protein CASSPSTSGGTYEQYV.

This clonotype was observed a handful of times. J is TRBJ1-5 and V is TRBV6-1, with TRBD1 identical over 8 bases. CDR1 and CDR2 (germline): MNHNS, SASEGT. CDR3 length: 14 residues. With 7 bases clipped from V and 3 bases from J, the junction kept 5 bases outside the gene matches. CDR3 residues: CASTGGQYNQPQHF. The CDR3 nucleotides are TGTGCCAGCACAGGGGGCCAGTACAATCAGCCCCAGCATTTT.

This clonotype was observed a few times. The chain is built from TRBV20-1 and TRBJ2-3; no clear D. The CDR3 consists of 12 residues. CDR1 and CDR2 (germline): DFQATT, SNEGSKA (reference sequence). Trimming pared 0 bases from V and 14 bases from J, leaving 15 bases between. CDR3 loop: CSARDTGNLGYF. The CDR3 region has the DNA TGCAGTGCTAGAGATACCGGAAACCTGGGGTATTTT.